This T cell receptor (beta chain) was identified in a study of T cell repertoires in cytomegalovirus infection. Study details: Public TCR beta signatures indicated both CMV infection and matching HLA type. The study, taken as a whole, reports: The response measured ex vivo was dominated by TCR beta clonotypes (HLA-C-restricted and CMV-specific).

TCRdb called the reads again in MiXCR, with one record for every CDR3 protein. This table has under 500,000 distinct CDR3 sequences, 42% appearing once. This clonotype was seen only a few times. Its specificity is not known. V dropped 6 bases and J dropped 5; count of bases not matched to a gene: 4. Germline V gene data show CDR1 as ENHRY and CDR2 as SYGVKD. The CDR3 runs to 14 residues. Specimen: cultured PBMCs, collected from culture after CMV antigen stimulation. V gene TRBV10-3 combines with J gene TRBJ2-1; 10 nucleotides line up with TRBD2. The TCR sequence derives from a human donor in good health (CMV status not recorded). Some clones in this sample may be carry-over from other donors' samples. CDR3 sequence: CAISIAGGHNEQFF. The CDR3 DNA sequence: TGTGCCATCAGCATAGCGGGAGGCCACAATGAGCAGTTCTTC.